This T cell receptor (beta chain) was observed in a study of blood T cell repertoires in COVID-19. Study-wide context: Two negative PCRs, clearance, or symptom resolution characterized the recovered Cohort 3 donors.

The method was immunoSEQ multiplex PCR; TCRdb's version includes in-frame clones alone and lacks a portion of them. The sample comprises 200,000 to 250,000 clones, more than 75% of which are singletons, and 7% to 8.5% rests with the top ten. This clone has just a few counts. This CDR3 is 15 amino acids long. The V end was cut by 3 bases, the J end by 0 bases, with 11 bases between. The germline gives CDR1 ENHRY, CDR2 SYGVKD. Allocation to cohorts depended on clinical history reported by the participants. The sample taken for sequencing was PBMCs or T cells enriched from blood (not recorded which). The chain couples TRBV10-3 to TRBJ2-5; maybe TRBD1 (6 bases). This receptor was identified in a man aged 30 to 45 in a cohort exposed to, infected with or recovered from COVID-19 (not recorded which). CDR3 sequence: CAISDRGNHQETQYF. In DNA form, the CDR3 reads TGTGCCATCAGTGACAGGGGTAACCACCAAGAGACCCAGTACTTC.